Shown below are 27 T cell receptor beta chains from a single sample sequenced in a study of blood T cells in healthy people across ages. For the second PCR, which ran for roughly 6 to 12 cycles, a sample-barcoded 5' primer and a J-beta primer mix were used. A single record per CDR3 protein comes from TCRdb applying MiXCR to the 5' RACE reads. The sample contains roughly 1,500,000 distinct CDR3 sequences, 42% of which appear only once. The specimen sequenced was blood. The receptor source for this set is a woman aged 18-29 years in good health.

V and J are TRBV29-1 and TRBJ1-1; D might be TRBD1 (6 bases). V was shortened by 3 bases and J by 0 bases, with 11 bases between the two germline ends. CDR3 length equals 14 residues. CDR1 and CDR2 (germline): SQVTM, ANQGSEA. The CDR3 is CSVELQGMNTEAFF. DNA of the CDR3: TGCAGCGTTGAGCTACAGGGAATGAACACTGAAGCTTTCTTT.

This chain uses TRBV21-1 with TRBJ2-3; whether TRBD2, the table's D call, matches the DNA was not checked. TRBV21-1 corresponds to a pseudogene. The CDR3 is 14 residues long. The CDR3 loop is CASTYAGSTDTQYF. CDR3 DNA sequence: TGTGCCAGCACCTACGCGGGGAGCACAGATACGCAGTATTTT.

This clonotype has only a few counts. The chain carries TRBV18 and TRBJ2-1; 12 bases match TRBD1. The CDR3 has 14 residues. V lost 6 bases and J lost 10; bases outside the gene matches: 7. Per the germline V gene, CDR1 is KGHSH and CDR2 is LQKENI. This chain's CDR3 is CASSPGTGGYEQFF. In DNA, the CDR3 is TGTGCCAGCTCGCCCGGGACAGGGGGCTACGAGCAGTTCTTC.

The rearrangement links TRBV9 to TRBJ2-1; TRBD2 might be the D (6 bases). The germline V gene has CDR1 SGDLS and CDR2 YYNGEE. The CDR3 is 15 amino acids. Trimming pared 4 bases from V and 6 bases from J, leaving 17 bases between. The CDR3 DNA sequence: TGTGCCAGCAGCTTTCTATCGCTAGCGAGCAATGAGCAGTTCTTC. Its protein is CASSFLSLASNEQFF. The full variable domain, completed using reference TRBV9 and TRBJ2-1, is DSGVTQTPKHLITATGQRVTLRCSPRSGDLSVYWYQQSLDQGLQFLIQYYNGEERAKGNILERFSAQQFPDLHSELNLSSLELGDSALYFCASSFLSLASNEQFFGPGTRLTVL.

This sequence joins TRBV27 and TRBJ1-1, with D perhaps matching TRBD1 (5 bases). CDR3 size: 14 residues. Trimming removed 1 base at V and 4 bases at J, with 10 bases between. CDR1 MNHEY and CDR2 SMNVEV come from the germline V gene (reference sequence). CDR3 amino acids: CASSLYEGLTEAFF. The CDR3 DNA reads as TGTGCCAGCAGTTTATACGAGGGGCTCACTGAAGCTTTCTTT.

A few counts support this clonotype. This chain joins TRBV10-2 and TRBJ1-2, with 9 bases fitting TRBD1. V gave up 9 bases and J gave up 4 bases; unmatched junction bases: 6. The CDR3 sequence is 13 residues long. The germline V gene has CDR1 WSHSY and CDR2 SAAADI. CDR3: CASGQGSSYGYTF. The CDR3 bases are TGCGCCAGTGGACAGGGGTCGAGCTATGGCTACACCTTC.

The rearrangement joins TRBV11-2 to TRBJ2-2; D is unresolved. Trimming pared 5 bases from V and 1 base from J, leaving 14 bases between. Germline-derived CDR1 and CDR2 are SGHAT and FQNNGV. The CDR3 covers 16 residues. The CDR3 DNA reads TGTGCCAGCAGCCCCATAGACACCCAGAACACCGGGGAGCTGTTTTTT. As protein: CASSPIDTQNTGELFF.

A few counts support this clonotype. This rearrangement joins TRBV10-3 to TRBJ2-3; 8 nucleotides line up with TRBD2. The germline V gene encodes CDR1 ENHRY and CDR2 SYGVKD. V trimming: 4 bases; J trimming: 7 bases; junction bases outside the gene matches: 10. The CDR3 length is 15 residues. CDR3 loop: CAISVWLAGGYTQYF. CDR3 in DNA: TGTGCCATCAGTGTGTGGCTAGCGGGCGGGTATACGCAGTATTTT.

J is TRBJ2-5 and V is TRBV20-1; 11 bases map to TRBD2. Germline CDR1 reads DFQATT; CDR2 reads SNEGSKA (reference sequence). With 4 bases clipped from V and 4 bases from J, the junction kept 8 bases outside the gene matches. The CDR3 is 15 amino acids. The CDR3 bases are TGCAGTGCTACTCCCCTAGCGGGGGGCCGAGAGACCCAGTACTTC. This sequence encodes CSATPLAGGRETQYF.

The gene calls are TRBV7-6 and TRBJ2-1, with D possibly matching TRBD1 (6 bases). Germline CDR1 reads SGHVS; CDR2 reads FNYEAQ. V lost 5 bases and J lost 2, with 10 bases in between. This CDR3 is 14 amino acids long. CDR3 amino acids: CASSAGETYNEQFF. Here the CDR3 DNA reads TGTGCCAGCAGCGCAGGGGAAACCTACAATGAGCAGTTCTTC.

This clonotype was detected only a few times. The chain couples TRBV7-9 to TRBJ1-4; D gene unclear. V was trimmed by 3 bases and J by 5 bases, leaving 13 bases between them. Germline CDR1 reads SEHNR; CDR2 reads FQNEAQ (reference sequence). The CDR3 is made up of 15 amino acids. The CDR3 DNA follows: TGTGCCAGCAGCTTTGGCCCCGGGCGAAATGAAAAACTGTTTTTT. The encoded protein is CASSFGPGRNEKLFF.

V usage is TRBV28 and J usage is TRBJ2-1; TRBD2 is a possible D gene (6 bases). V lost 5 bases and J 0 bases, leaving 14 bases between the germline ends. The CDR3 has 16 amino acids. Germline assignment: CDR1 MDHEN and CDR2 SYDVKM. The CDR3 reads CASSPSEGSSYNEQFF. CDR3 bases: TGTGCCAGCAGTCCGTCGGAGGGGAGCTCCTACAATGAGCAGTTCTTC.

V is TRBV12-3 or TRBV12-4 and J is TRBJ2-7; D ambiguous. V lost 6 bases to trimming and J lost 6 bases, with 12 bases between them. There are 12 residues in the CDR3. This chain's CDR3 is CASRGRALEQYF. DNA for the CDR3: TGTGCCAGCAGGGGAAGGGCCCTCGAGCAGTACTTC.

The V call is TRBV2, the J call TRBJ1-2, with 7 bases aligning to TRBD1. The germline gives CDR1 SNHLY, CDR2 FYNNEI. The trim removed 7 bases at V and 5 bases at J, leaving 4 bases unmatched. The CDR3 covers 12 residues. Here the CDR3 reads CASTGTVYGYTF. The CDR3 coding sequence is TGTGCCAGCACTGGGACAGTATATGGCTACACCTTC.

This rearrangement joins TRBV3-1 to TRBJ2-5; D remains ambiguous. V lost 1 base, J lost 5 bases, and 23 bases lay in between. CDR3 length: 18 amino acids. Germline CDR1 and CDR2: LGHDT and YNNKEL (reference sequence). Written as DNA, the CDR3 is TGTGCCAGCAGCCAAGGAACTGGCGGCGGAACCCTCCAGGAGACCCAGTACTTC. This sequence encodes CASSQGTGGGTLQETQYF.

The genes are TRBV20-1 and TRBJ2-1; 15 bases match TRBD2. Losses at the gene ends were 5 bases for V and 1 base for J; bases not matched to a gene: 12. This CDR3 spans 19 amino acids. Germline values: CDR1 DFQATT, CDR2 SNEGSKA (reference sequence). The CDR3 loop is CSALPGTSGGSLSYNEQFF. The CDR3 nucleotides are TGCAGTGCTCTACCTGGGACTAGCGGGGGGTCCTTATCCTACAATGAGCAGTTCTTC.

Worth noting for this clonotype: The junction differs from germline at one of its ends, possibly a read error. The CDR3: CASSFVGRGRGTGTQYF. CDR3 nucleotides: TGTGCCAGCAGCTTTGTGGGTCGCGGGAGAGGCACAGGTACGCAGTATTTT. The rearrangement joins TRBV7-2 to TRBJ2-3, with TRBD2 identical over 7 bases. Per germline, CDR1 SGHTA and CDR2 FQGNSA. This CDR3 spans 17 amino acids.

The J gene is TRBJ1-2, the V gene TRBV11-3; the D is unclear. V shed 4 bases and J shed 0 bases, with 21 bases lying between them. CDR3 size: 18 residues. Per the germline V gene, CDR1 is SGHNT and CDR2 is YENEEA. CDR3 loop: CASSSLFRDGGTNYGYTF. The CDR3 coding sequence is TGTGCCAGCAGCTCTCTCTTCCGGGATGGAGGGACTAACTATGGCTACACCTTC.

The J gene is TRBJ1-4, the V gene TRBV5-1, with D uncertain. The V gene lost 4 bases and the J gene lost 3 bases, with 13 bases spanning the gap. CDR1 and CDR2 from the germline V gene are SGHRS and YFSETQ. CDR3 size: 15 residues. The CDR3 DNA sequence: TGCGCCAGCAGCGATACGGGAGCCCCTAATGAAAAACTGTTTTTT. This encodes CASSDTGAPNEKLFF.

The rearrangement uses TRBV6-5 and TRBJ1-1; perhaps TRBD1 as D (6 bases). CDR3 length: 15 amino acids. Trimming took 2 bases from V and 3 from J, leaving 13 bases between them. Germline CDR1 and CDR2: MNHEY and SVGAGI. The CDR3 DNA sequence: TGTGCCAGCAGTTACCGGTACAGGGAGGACACTGAAGCTTTCTTT. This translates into CASSYRYREDTEAFF.

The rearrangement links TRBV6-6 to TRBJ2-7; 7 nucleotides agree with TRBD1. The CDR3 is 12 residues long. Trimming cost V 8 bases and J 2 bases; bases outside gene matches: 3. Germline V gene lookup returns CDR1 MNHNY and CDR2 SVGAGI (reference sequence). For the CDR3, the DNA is TGTGCCAGCCAGGACAGGCCCTACGAGCAGTACTTC. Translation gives CASQDRPYEQYF.

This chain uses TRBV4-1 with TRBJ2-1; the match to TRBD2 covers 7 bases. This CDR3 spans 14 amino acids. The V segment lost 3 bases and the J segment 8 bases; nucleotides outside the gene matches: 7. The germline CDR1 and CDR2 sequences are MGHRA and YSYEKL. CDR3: CASSHPGLSYEQFF. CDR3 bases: TGCGCCAGCAGCCACCCGGGACTAAGTTATGAGCAGTTCTTC.

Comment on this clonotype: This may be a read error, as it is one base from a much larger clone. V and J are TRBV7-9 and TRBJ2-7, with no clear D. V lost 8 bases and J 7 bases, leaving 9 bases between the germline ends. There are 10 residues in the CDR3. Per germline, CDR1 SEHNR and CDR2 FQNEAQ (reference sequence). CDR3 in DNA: TGTGCCAGCGACTGGAATGAGCAGTACTTC. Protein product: CASDWNEQYF.

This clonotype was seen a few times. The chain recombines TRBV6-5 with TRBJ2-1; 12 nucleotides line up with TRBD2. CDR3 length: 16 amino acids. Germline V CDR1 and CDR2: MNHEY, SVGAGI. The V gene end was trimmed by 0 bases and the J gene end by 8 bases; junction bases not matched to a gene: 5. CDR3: CASSYSRLAGEYEQFF. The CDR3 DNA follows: TGTGCCAGCAGTTACTCCAGACTAGCGGGGGAATATGAGCAGTTCTTC.

The CDR3 bases are TGTGCCAGCAGCGGGGGACAGCCAGTTAACTATGGCTACACCTTC. This encodes CASSGGQPVNYGYTF. This chain links TRBV9 with TRBJ1-2, with 7 bases aligning to TRBD1. The ends lost 3 bases at V and 1 base at J; junction bases unmatched: 6. Looked up from germline, CDR1 is SGDLS and CDR2 is YYNGEE. The CDR3 is 15 residues long.

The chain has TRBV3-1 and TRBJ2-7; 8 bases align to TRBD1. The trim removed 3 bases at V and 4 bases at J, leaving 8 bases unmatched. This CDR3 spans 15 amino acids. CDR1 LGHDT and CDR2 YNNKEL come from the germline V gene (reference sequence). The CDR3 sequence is CASSQSRGQGYEQYF. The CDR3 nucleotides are TGTGCCAGCAGCCAGTCCAGGGGGCAAGGGTACGAGCAGTACTTC.

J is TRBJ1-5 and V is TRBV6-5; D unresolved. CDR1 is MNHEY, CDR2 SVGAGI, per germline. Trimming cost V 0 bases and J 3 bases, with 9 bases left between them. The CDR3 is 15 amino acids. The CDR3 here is CASSYSSGPNQPQHF. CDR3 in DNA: TGTGCCAGCAGTTACTCGTCTGGGCCCAATCAGCCCCAGCATTTT.